These 32 T cell receptor beta chains were all obtained from the same sample, sequenced in a study of T cells in tuberculosis. Profiling relied on immunoSEQ multiplex PCR, and the TCRdb table lists in-frame clones only, not all of them. The table records 25,000 to 35,000 clones, about 92% of them present only once. The sample was PBMCs. These receptors originate from a donor under 30 with latent tuberculosis or without tuberculosis infection.

The chain has TRBV5-4 and TRBJ2-3, with D possibly being TRBD2 (5 bases). CDR1 is SGHNT and CDR2 is YYREEE in the germline V gene (reference sequence). This CDR3 has 15 residues. Trimming took off 5 bases at V and 6 bases at J, with 19 bases between the two ends. The chain's CDR3 is CASSTDSSPGDTQYF. The CDR3 DNA reads as TGTGCCAGCAGTACAGACTCATCACCGGGGGATACGCAGTATTTT.

This chain links TRBV2 with TRBJ1-1; D unclear. V lost 10 bases and J lost 0, with 15 bases in between. The CDR3 has 14 residues. Germline values: CDR1 SNHLY, CDR2 FYNNEI. Written as DNA, the CDR3 is TGTGCCACACTTTACAGAGAATTGAACACTGAAGCTTTCTTT. This sequence encodes CATLYRELNTEAFF.

The genes are TRBV5-4 and TRBJ2-7; D is perhaps TRBD2 (6 bases). CDR1 is SGHNT and CDR2 is YYREEE in the germline V gene (reference sequence). There are 15 residues in the CDR3. With 4 bases removed from V and 0 bases from J, the gap between germline ends came to 14 bases. CDR3 DNA: TGTGCCAGCAGCGTTACTAGCAGAAGCTCCTACGAGCAGTACTTC. Encoded protein: CASSVTSRSSYEQYF.

Concerning this clone: At the DNA level, this CDR3 is encoded by other sequences in the same sample as well. DNA for the CDR3: TGTGCCAGCAGTCTTTCAGCGGGAGGGCTCCCCTACGAGCAGTACTTC. This gives the protein CASSLSAGGLPYEQYF. The chain is built from TRBV27 and TRBJ2-7, with 10 nucleotides matching TRBD2. V gave up 5 bases and J gave up 2 bases; unmatched junction bases: 9. In germline, CDR1 is MNHEY, CDR2 SMNVEV (reference sequence). This CDR3 has 16 residues.

This chain links TRBV29-1 with TRBJ1-3; 7 bases line up with TRBD1. The V segment lost 4 bases and the J segment 0 bases; nucleotides outside the gene matches: 9. The length of the CDR3 is 16 residues. Germline V lookup: CDR1 SQVTM, CDR2 ANQGSEA. CDR3 bases: TGCAGCGTTGCGACAGGGCTAAGCTCCTCTGGAAACACCATATATTTT. Encoded protein: CSVATGLSSSGNTIYF.

The chain has TRBV7-9 and TRBJ2-1, with a possible D match to TRBD2 (6 bases). Germline values: CDR1 SEHNR, CDR2 FQNEAQ (reference sequence). Trimming pared 2 bases from V and 5 bases from J, leaving 13 bases between. The CDR3 is 15 residues long. CDR3 sequence (DNA): TGTGCCAGCAGCTTATATAGAGCGGGCCACAATGAGCAGTTCTTC. Translating it yields CASSLYRAGHNEQFF.

About this clone: In the same sample, other DNA sequences code for this CDR3. J is TRBJ2-7 and V is TRBV9; TRBD1 aligns across 10 bases. The junction had 6 bases not matched to a gene; V was cut back by 3 bases and J by 3 bases. The CDR3 sequence is 15 residues long. Germline loops: CDR1 SGDLS, CDR2 YYNGEE. CDR3 in amino acids: CASSEGQGSSYEQYF. CDR3 nucleotide sequence: TGTGCCAGCAGCGAGGGACAGGGGTCGAGCTACGAGCAGTACTTC.

V usage is TRBV18 and J usage is TRBJ1-6, with 9 bases fitting TRBD1. Losses at the gene ends were 6 bases for V and 10 bases for J; bases not matched to a gene: 4. This CDR3 region has 13 residues. Germline values: CDR1 KGHSH, CDR2 LQKENI. The DNA for the CDR3 is TGTGCCAGCTCCCGGGACAGGGACTCACCCCTCCACTTT. Encoded protein: CASSRDRDSPLHF.

V usage is TRBV25-1 and J usage is TRBJ1-1; D gene unclear. V lost 5 bases and J lost 3, with 13 bases in between. The CDR3 is 14 residues long. Germline CDR1 reads MGHDK; CDR2 reads SYGVNS. The CDR3 spells CASSNLGRDTEAFF. The CDR3 nucleotides read TGTGCCAGCAGTAATCTCGGGAGGGACACTGAAGCTTTCTTT.

This chain joins TRBV6-5 and TRBJ2-7; 10 nucleotides agree with TRBD2. Germline V gives CDR1 MNHEY, CDR2 SVGAGI. J lost 3 bases, V lost 6 bases, and 8 bases had no gene match. The length of the CDR3 is 15 residues. This CDR3 is CASSDRTSGSYEQYF. The CDR3 DNA is TGTGCCAGCAGCGACCGGACTAGCGGAAGCTACGAGCAGTACTTC.

The chain uses TRBV28 and TRBJ1-1; D possibly corresponds to TRBD1 (5 bases). Trimming left V 6 bases short and J 3 bases short, with 17 bases between. The germline V gene has CDR1 MDHEN and CDR2 SYDVKM. The CDR3 spans 15 residues. The CDR3 region is CASRPRPGGDTEAFF. DNA of the CDR3: TGTGCCAGCAGACCCCGTCCGGGAGGGGACACTGAAGCTTTCTTT.

V usage is TRBV2 and J usage is TRBJ1-2; the D gene is possibly TRBD1 (6 bases). This CDR3 is built from 12 residues. Trimming left V 10 bases short and J 1 base short, with 10 bases between. CDR1 and CDR2 from the germline V gene are SNHLY and FYNNEI. CDR3 region: CANTQGNYGYTF. Written as DNA, the CDR3 is TGTGCCAACACACAGGGTAACTATGGCTACACCTTC. Combining the CDR3 with reference TRBV2 and TRBJ1-2 gives the whole variable domain EPEVTQTPSHQVTQMGQEVILRCVPISNHLYFYWYRQILGQKVEFLVSFYNNEISEKSEIFDDQFSVERPDGSNFTLKIRSTKLEDSAMYFCANTQGNYGYTFGSGTRLTVV.

The count of this clone is one. V gene TRBV5-4 combines with J gene TRBJ2-7, with TRBD2 matching 9 bases. Germline CDR1 SGHNT, CDR2 YYREEE (reference sequence). Trimming at V came to 4 bases and at J to 4 bases, leaving 15 bases not matched to a gene. This CDR3 comprises 17 residues. CDR3 in amino acids: CASSNWPYSGSAYEQYF. The DNA of the CDR3 is TGTGCCAGCAGCAATTGGCCCTATAGCGGGAGTGCGTACGAGCAGTACTTC.

On this clone: The identical CDR3 is also encoded by other nucleotide sequences in the sample. The CDR3 DNA sequence: TGCGCCAGCAGCCGAGACAGGGGCCCCTACGAGCAGTACTTC. This translates into CASSRDRGPYEQYF. This sequence joins TRBV4-3 and TRBJ2-7; 8 bases are a match to TRBD1. Germline-derived CDR1 and CDR2 are LGHNA and YSLEER. This CDR3 spans 14 amino acids. Trimming cost V 4 bases and J 2 bases; bases outside gene matches: 4.

The CDR3 protein is CASSEAVGRGNEKLFF. CDR3 nucleotides: TGTGCCAGCAGTGAAGCAGTAGGCAGGGGTAATGAAAAACTGTTTTTT. V is TRBV6-1 and J is TRBJ1-4, with D possibly matching TRBD1 (6 bases). This CDR3 has 16 amino acids. V lost 0 bases and J 4 bases, leaving 12 bases between the germline ends. The V gene's germline CDR1 is MNHNS and CDR2 SASEGT.

This chain joins TRBV4-1 and TRBJ1-2; D perhaps matches TRBD1 (6 bases). Germline CDR1 and CDR2: MGHRA and YSYEKL. The CDR3 runs to 14 residues. V was pared by 1 base and J by 4 bases, with 10 bases between. The CDR3 DNA follows: TGCGCCAGCAGCCAAGTCGTGACAGGCTATGGCTACACCTTC. It encodes CASSQVVTGYGYTF.

This clone was recorded once. The V gene is TRBV19, the J gene TRBJ1-1; 7 bases match TRBD1. This CDR3 region has 14 residues. Trimming at V came to 7 bases and at J to 5 bases, leaving 10 bases not matched to a gene. Germline-derived CDR1 and CDR2 are LNHDA and SQIVND (reference sequence). The CDR3 nucleotides read TGTGCCAGTAACCCGAACAGGGGCTGGACTGAAGCTTTCTTT. Encoded protein: CASNPNRGWTEAFF.

The rearrangement links TRBV6-5 to TRBJ1-2; D is unresolved. Trimming cost V 4 bases and J 6 bases, with 18 bases left between them. The germline V gene encodes CDR1 MNHEY and CDR2 SVGAGI. There are 15 residues in the CDR3. CDR3 DNA: TGTGCCAGCAGTTCCTCGTCAGATCTGTTGGATGGCTACACCTTC. This sequence encodes CASSSSSDLLDGYTF.

The V call is TRBV18, the J call TRBJ1-3; D uncertain. The germline gives CDR1 KGHSH, CDR2 LQKENI. The CDR3 has 16 residues. The ends were cut back, 5 bases at V and 0 bases at J, with 14 bases in the middle. The CDR3 nucleotides are TGTGCCAGCTCAACCACCACGACACGCTCTGGAAACACCATATATTTT. Protein product: CASSTTTTRSGNTIYF.

The J gene is TRBJ1-1, the V gene TRBV18, with 7 nucleotides matching TRBD1. The CDR3 covers 14 residues. From germline, CDR1 is KGHSH and CDR2 LQKENI. V trimming: 3 bases; J trimming: 3 bases; junction bases outside the gene matches: 4. In DNA, the CDR3 is TGTGCCAGCTCACCCGGACAGGTTGACACTGAAGCTTTCTTT. Amino acid sequence: CASSPGQVDTEAFF.

The chain combines TRBV9 with TRBJ2-5; TRBD2 might be the D (6 bases). V lost 1 base to trimming and J lost 5 bases, with 18 bases between them. The germline CDR1 and CDR2 sequences are SGDLS and YYNGEE. The CDR3 sequence is 16 residues long. The CDR3 DNA reads TGTGCCAGCAGCGTAAGGCCCGTCTTCGGGAGCGAGACCCAGTACTTC. This codes for CASSVRPVFGSETQYF.

V gene TRBV19 combines with J gene TRBJ2-1, with a tentative D call TRBD1 (6 bases). This CDR3 contains 13 residues. The germline V and J ends were trimmed by 6 bases and 3 bases, with 9 bases remaining between them. Germline assignment: CDR1 LNHDA and CDR2 SQIVND (reference sequence). The CDR3 reads CASSRQDYNEQFF. The CDR3 DNA reads TGTGCCAGTAGCAGACAGGACTACAATGAGCAGTTCTTC.

The CDR3 region is CASRLAGENEQFF. CDR3 coding DNA: TGTGCCAGCAGGCTAGCGGGAGAAAATGAGCAGTTCTTC. The chain carries TRBV6-6 and TRBJ2-1, with 10 positions matching TRBD2. The germline V gene has CDR1 MNHNY and CDR2 SVGAGI (reference sequence). J gave up 7 bases and V 6 bases, and 3 bases lay outside the gene matches. The length of the CDR3 is 13 residues.

The chain recombines TRBV9 with TRBJ1-2; D is unclear. The CDR3 extends over 14 amino acids. The V end was cut by 4 bases, the J end by 4 bases, with 14 bases between. Germline CDR1 is SGDLS and CDR2 is YYNGEE. The CDR3: CASSPEERIYGYTF. The CDR3 bases are TGTGCCAGCAGCCCTGAGGAACGGATCTATGGCTACACCTTC.

V and J are TRBV19 and TRBJ1-1; D remains unclear. From germline, CDR1 is LNHDA and CDR2 SQIVND (reference sequence). V shed 3 bases and J shed 3 bases, with 14 bases lying between them. This CDR3 region has 15 residues. The CDR3 sequence: CASSISIGRHTEAFF. In nucleotides, the CDR3 is TGTGCCAGTAGTATTAGTATTGGGAGACACACTGAAGCTTTCTTT.

The rearrangement uses TRBV6-5 and TRBJ2-3; D is unclear. The V gene's germline CDR1 is MNHEY and CDR2 SVGAGI. V lost 2 bases, J lost 4 bases, and 10 bases lay in between. This CDR3 has 14 residues. Written as DNA, the CDR3 is TGTGCCAGCAGTTACAAACATGAGGCAGATACGCAGTATTTT. It translates to CASSYKHEADTQYF.

For the CDR3, the DNA is TGCGCCAGCAGCGTCGGGACAGCGGTCTACGAGCAGTACTTC. It is translated as CASSVGTAVYEQYF. The V and J genes are TRBV5-1 and TRBJ2-7; 7 nucleotides line up with TRBD1. Germline-derived CDR1 and CDR2 are SGHRS and YFSETQ. The CDR3 is 14 residues long. Trimming removed 4 bases from V and 3 bases from J; junction bases left unmatched: 7.

This chain connects TRBV7-2 to TRBJ2-7, with TRBD2 as a possible D gene (6 bases). Germline V CDR1 and CDR2: SGHTA, FQGNSA. This CDR3 is built from 15 residues. Deletions cut 4 bases from V and 5 bases from J, with 18 bases between. This CDR3 is CASSYTGRRADEQYF. The CDR3 nucleotides read TGTGCCAGCAGCTACACGGGACGGAGGGCCGACGAGCAGTACTTC.

V usage is TRBV30 and J usage is TRBJ1-1; a possible D gene is TRBD1 (6 bases). The CDR3 has 13 amino acids. V was cut by 4 bases and J by 3 bases, with 12 bases left in between. Germline lookup yields CDR1 GTSNPN and CDR2 SVGIG (reference sequence). CDR3 coding DNA: TGTGCCTGGAACACAGGGCGTCACACTGAAGCTTTCTTT. Its protein product is CAWNTGRHTEAFF.

J is TRBJ2-4 and V is TRBV7-7, with 8 bases lining up with TRBD1. The CDR3 sequence is 18 residues long. Germline assignment: CDR1 SSHAT and CDR2 FNYEAQ (reference sequence). J gave up 0 bases and V 5 bases, and 12 bases lay outside the gene matches. The CDR3 DNA sequence: TGTGCCAGCAGCAACCGGACAGGGAGCCTACTAGCCAAAAACATTCAGTACTTC. Its translation is CASSNRTGSLLAKNIQYF.

The chain recombines TRBV18 with TRBJ2-1, with TRBD1 identical over 7 bases. The CDR3 extends over 14 amino acids. In germline, CDR1 is KGHSH, CDR2 LQKENI. V was pared by 3 bases and J by 7 bases, with 6 bases of the junction left unmatched. As DNA, the CDR3 is TGTGCCAGCTCACCGAGACAGGGTTCAAATGAGCAGTTCTTC. Its protein is CASSPRQGSNEQFF.

This clone was counted a single time. CDR3 loop: CASSPGSGVHLAKNIQYF. The CDR3 nucleotides read TGTGCCAGCTCACCAGGCTCCGGAGTTCATCTAGCCAAAAACATTCAGTACTTC. The chain employs TRBV18 and TRBJ2-4, with D unresolved. The CDR3 has 18 amino acids. Germline assignment: CDR1 KGHSH and CDR2 LQKENI. The germline V and J ends were trimmed by 2 bases and 0 bases, with 17 bases remaining between them. Full variable domain (outside the CDR3, taken from reference TRBV18 and TRBJ2-4): NAGVMQNPRHLVRRRGQEARLRCSPMKGHSHVYWYRQLPEEGLKFMVYLQKENIIDESGMPKERFSAEFPKEGPSILRIQQVVRGDSAAYFCASSPGSGVHLAKNIQYFGAGTRLSVL.